This note documents a single T cell receptor beta chain sequence. Its antigen is undetermined. The record originates from a study of T cells after yellow fever vaccination. Study conclusions and caveats: A secondary response was less intense yet reached its peak sooner, at day 5 versus 15. FACS-sorted repertoires might harbor abundant contaminating clonotypes from the bulk population. The CD4 and CD8 compartments had a small share of their clonotypes in common.

5'RACE template switching added a universal primer site and UMIs to TCR cDNA. TCRdb ran MiXCR on the 5' RACE reads and lists one entry per CDR3 protein. This sample carries 500,000 to 550,000 distinct CDR3 sequences, roughly 22% of them seen once, and the ten largest clones take about 17%. Losses at the gene ends were 4 bases for V and 4 bases for J; bases not matched to a gene: 8. Per germline, CDR1 SQVTM and CDR2 ANQGSEA. The CDR3 has 14 residues. The TCR was taken from a young man who received the YFV17D yellow fever vaccine. The sequences come from PBMCs, collected approximately 20 days after the first yellow fever vaccination. The V and J genes are TRBV29-1 and TRBJ1-2; 8 bases match TRBD1. DNA of the CDR3: TGCAGCGTTGCAGCCGGACAGGGACCCTATGGCTACACCTTC. It yields the protein CSVAAGQGPYGYTF. Looking up the rest from reference TRBV29-1 and TRBJ1-2 gives the full variable domain: SAVISQKPSRDICQRGTSLTIQCQVDSQVTMMFWYRQQPGQSLTLIATANQGSEATYESGFVIDKFPISRPNLTFSTLTVSNMSPEDSSIYLCSVAAGQGPYGYTFGSGTRLTVV.